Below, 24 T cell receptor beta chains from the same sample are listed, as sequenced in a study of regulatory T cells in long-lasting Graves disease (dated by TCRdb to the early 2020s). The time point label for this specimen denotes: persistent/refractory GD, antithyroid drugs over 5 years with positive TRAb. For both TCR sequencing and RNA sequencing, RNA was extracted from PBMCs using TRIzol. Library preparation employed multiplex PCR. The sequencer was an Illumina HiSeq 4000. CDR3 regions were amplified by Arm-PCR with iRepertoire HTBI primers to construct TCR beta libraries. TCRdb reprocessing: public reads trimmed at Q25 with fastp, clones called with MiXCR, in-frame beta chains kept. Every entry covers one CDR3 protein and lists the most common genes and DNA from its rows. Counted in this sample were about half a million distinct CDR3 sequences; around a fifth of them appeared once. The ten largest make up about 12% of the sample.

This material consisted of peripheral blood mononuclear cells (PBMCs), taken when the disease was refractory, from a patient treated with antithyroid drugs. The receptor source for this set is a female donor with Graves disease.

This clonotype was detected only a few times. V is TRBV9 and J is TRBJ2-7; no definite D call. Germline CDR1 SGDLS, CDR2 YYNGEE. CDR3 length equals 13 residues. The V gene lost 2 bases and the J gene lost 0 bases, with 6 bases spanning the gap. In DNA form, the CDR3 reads TGTGCCAGCAGCGTCCAGCCCTCCTACGAGCAGTACTTC. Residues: CASSVQPSYEQYF.

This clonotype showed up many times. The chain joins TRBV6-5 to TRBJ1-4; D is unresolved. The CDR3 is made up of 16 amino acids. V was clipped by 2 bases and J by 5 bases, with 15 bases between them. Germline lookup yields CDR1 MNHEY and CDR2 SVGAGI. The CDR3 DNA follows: TGTGCCAGCAGTTACGGTCAAGCGATCCGGAATGAAAAACTGTTTTTT. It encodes CASSYGQAIRNEKLFF.

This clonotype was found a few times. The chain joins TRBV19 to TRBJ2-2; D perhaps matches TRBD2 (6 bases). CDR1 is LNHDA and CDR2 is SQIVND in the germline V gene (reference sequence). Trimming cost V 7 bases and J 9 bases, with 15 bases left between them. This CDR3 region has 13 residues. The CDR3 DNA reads TGTGCCAGTAAGCCCTCCGGGGGAAGGGAGCTGTTTTTT. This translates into CASKPSGGRELFF.

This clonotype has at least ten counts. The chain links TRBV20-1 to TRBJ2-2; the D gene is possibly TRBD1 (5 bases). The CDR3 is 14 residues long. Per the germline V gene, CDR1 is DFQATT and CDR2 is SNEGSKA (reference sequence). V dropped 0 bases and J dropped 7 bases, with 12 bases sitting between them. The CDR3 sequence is CSARDGARFGELFF. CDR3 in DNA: TGCAGTGCTAGAGATGGGGCTAGATTCGGGGAGCTGTTTTTT.

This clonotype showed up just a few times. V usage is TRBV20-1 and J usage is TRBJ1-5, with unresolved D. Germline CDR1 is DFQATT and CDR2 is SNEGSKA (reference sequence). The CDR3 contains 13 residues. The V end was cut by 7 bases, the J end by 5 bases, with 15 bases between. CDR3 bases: TGCAGTGGACTGGACTTCCAGGATCAGCCCCAGCATTTT. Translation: CSGLDFQDQPQHF.

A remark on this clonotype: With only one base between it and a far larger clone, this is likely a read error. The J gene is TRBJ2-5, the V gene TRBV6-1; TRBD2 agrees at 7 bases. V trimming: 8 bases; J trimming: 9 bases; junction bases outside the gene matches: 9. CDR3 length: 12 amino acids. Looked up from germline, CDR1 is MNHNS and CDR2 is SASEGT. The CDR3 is CASHGLGEAQYF. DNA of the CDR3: TGTGCCAGCCACGGACTAGGGGAGGCCCAGTACTTC.

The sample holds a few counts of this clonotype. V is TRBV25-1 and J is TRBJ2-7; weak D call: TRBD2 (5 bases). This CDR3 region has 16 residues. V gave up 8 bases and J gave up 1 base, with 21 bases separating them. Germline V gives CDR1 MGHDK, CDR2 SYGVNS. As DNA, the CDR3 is TGTGCCAGCGGTCCCGGGTCCCGGGATTTATCCTACGAGCAGTACTTC. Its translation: CASGPGSRDLSYEQYF.

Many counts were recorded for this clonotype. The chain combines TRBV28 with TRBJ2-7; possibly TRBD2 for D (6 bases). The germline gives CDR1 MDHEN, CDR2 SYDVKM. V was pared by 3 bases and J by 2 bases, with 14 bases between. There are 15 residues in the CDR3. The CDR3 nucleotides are TGTGCCAGCAGTTTCCTAGGTGGAGGGGCCTACGAGCAGTACTTC. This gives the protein CASSFLGGGAYEQYF.

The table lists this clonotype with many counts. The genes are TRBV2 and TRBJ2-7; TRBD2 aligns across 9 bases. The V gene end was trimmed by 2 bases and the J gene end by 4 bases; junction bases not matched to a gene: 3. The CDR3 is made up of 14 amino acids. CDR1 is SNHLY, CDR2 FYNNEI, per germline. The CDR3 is CASSETLAGYEQYF. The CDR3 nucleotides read TGTGCCAGCAGTGAAACTCTAGCGGGATACGAGCAGTACTTC. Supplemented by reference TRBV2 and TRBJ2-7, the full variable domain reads EPEVTQTPSHQVTQMGQEVILRCVPISNHLYFYWYRQILGQKVEFLVSFYNNEISEKSEIFDDQFSVERPDGSNFTLKIRSTKLEDSAMYFCASSETLAGYEQYFGPGTRLTVT.

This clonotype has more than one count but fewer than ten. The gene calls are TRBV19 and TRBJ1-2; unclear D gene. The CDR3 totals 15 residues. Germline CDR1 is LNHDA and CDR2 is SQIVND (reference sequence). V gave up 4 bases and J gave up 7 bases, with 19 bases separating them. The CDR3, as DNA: TGTGCCAGTAGTACCCTCGCGGGGTGGGAACTTGGCTACACCTTC. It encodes CASSTLAGWELGYTF. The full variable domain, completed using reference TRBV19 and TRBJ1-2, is DGGITQSPKYLFRKEGQNVTLSCEQNLNHDAMYWYRQDPGQGLRLIYYSQIVNDFQKGDIAEGYSVSREKKESFPLTVTSAQKNPTAFYLCASSTLAGWELGYTFGSGTRLTVV.

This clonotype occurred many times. CDR3 loop: CASRGGAYQPQHF. The CDR3, as DNA: TGTGCCAGCAGGGGGGGAGCCTATCAGCCCCAGCATTTT. The chain employs TRBV12-3 or TRBV12-4 and TRBJ1-5; D is perhaps TRBD1 (5 bases). The CDR3 has 13 amino acids. Trimming removed 6 bases from V and 5 bases from J, with 11 bases in between.

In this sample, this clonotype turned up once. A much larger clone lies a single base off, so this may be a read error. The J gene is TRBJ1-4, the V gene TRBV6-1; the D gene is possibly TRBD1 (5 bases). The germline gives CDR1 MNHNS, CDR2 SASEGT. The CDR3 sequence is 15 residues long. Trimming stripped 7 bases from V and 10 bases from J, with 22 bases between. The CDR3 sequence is CASNWDGLGSGKLFF. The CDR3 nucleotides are TGTGCCAGCAATTGGGACGGCCTAGGGAGTGGAAAACTGTTTTTT.

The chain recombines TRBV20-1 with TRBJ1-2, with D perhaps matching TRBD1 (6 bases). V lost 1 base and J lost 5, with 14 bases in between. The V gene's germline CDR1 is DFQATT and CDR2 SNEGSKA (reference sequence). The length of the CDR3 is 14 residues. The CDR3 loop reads CSARVGGRLYGYTF. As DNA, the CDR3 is TGCAGTGCTAGAGTCGGGGGCAGGCTTTATGGCTACACCTTC.

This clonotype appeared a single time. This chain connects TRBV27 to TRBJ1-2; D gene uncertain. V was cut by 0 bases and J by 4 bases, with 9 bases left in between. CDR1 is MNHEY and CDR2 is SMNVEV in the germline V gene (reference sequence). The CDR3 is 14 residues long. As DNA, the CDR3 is TGTGCCAGCAGTTTATCGTCGGGTCCCTATGGCTACACCTTC. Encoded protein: CASSLSSGPYGYTF.

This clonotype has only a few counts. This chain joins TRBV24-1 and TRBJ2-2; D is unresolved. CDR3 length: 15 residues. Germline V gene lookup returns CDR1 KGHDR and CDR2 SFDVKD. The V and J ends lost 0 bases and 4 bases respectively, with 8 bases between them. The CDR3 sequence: CATSDLTDPTGELFF. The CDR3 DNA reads TGTGCCACCAGTGATTTGACGGACCCCACCGGGGAGCTGTTTTTT.

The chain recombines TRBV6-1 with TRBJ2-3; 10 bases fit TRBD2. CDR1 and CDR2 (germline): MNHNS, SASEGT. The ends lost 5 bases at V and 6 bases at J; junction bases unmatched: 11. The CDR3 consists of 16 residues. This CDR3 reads CASSLLAGVSVDTQYF. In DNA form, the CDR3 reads TGTGCCAGCAGTCTTCTAGCGGGAGTTTCGGTGGATACGCAGTATTTT.

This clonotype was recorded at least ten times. The CDR3 loop is CASSNVGGSGKNIQYF. CDR3 in DNA: TGTGCCAGCAGCAACGTCGGGGGCTCGGGCAAAAACATTCAGTACTTC. The chain recombines TRBV28 with TRBJ2-4; D could derive from TRBD1 or TRBD2 (6 bases each). With 6 bases removed from V and 3 bases from J, the gap between germline ends came to 18 bases. The length of the CDR3 is 16 residues. From germline, CDR1 is MDHEN and CDR2 SYDVKM.

The CDR3: CASSKRPFSRDRYNEQFF. CDR3 sequence (DNA): TGTGCCAGCAGTAAAAGACCATTTTCCCGGGACAGATACAATGAGCAGTTCTTC. The chain links TRBV6-1 to TRBJ2-1; 7 nucleotides agree with TRBD1. V shed 5 bases, J shed 4 bases, and the junction held 17 bases outside the gene matches. The CDR3 length is 18 residues. Per the germline V gene, CDR1 is MNHNS and CDR2 is SASEGT.

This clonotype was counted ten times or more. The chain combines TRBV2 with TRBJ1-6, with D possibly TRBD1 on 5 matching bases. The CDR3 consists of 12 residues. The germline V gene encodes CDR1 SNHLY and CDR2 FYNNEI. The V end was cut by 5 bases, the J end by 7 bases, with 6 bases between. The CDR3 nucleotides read TGTGCCAGCAGTCGACAGAATTCACCCCTCCACTTT. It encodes CASSRQNSPLHF.

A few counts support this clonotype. In nucleotides, the CDR3 is TGTGCCAGCAGCCAAGAAATAGGGGGGCAGGCGTACTACGAGCAGTACTTC. This gives the protein CASSQEIGGQAYYEQYF. The V gene is TRBV14, the J gene TRBJ2-7; D might be TRBD1 or TRBD2, each matching 6 bases. Per germline, CDR1 SGHDN and CDR2 FVKESK. The length of the CDR3 is 17 residues. V gave up 0 bases and J gave up 3 bases, with 18 bases separating them.

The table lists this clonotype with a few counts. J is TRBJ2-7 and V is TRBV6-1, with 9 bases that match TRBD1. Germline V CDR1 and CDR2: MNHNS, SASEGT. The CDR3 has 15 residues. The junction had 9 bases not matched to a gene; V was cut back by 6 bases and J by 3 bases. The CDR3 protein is CASSPPRTGDYEQYF. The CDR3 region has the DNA TGTGCCAGCAGCCCACCCCGGACAGGGGACTACGAGCAGTACTTC.

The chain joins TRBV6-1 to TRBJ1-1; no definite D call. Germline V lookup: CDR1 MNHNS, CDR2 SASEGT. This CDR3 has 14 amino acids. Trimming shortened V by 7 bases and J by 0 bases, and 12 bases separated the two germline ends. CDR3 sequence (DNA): TGTGCCAGCACTTCGGCCGGGATGAACACTGAAGCTTTCTTT. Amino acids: CASTSAGMNTEAFF.

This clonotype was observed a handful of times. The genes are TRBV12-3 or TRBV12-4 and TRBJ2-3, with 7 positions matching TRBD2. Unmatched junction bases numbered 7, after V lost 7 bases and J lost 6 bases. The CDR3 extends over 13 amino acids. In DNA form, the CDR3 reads TGTGCCAGCACCTGGACTAGTGGGGATACGCAGTATTTT. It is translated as CASTWTSGDTQYF.

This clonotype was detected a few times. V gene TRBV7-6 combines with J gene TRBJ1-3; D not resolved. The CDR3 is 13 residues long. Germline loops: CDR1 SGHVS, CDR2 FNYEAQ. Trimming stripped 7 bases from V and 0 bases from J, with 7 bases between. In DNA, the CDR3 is TGTGCCAGCACCTCGTTCTCTGGAAACACCATATATTTT. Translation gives CASTSFSGNTIYF.